The clone carrying this TCR beta chain has just one count. CDR1 and CDR2 (germline): LGHNA, YNFKEQ. The length of the CDR3 is 17 residues. Trimming pared 0 bases from V and 3 bases from J, leaving 17 bases between. In the original workflow: Counts of nucleated cells, estimated from reference gene primer amplification, were obtained. TCRdb's table, derived via immunoSEQ multiplex PCR, lists solely in-frame clones and lacks some. V and J calls and clone size follow that table, whereas D and trimming were derived from the DNA. The sample shows over 150,000 clones, about 82% of them seen only once. The data originate from a study of blood T cell repertoires in COVID-19.

The V and J genes are TRBV4-2 and TRBJ1-2; D gene uncertain. The clonotype originates from a man between 50 and 59 years old with active or convalescent COVID-19. Input material: peripheral blood. CDR3 DNA: TGTGCCAGCAGCCAAGATCGAGTCCCCCGTGCGGACTATGGCTACACCTTC. Encoded protein: CASSQDRVPRADYGYTF.